Each of the 31 T cell receptor beta chains below was sequenced from the same sample in a study of blood T cell repertoires in COVID-19. Using immunoSEQ multiplex PCR, the repertoire was profiled, and TCRdb retains in-frame clones only, with some absent. The table lists approximately 130,000 clones, more than 75% of them singletons. What was sequenced was peripheral blood. These receptors were collected from a man in his fifties or sixties with active COVID-19.

This clone was seen once. The chain carries TRBV7-9 and TRBJ1-1; unclear D gene. This CDR3 spans 14 amino acids. Germline V gives CDR1 SEHNR, CDR2 FQNEAQ (reference sequence). V was cut by 3 bases and J by 5 bases, with 13 bases left in between. In nucleotides, the CDR3 is TGTGCCAGCAGCTTCGGGGTCCTTTGGACTGAAGCTTTCTTT. Translating gives CASSFGVLWTEAFF. The variable domain in full, with the rest retrieved from reference TRBV7-9 and TRBJ1-1, is DTGVSQNPRHKITKRGQNVTFRCDPISEHNRLYWYRQTLGQGPEFLTYFQNEAQLEKSRLLSDRFSAERPKGSFSTLEIQRTEQGDSAMYLCASSFGVLWTEAFFGQGTRLTVV.

CDR3 sequence: CASSKGKGPGYGYTF. CDR3 nucleotide sequence: TGTGCCAGCAGCAAAGGGAAGGGGCCCGGCTATGGCTACACCTTC. The chain recombines TRBV21-1 with TRBJ1-2; no check of the table's D call, TRBD1, against the DNA was made. TRBV21-1 is shown as a pseudogene. This CDR3 spans 15 amino acids.

The CDR3 reads CASSRRKNIQYF. The CDR3 region has the DNA TGTGCCAGCAGCCGCAGAAAAAACATTCAGTACTTC. The V call is TRBV5-4, the J call TRBJ2-4; no firm D call. V was cut by 4 bases and J by 4 bases, with 6 bases left in between. CDR3 length equals 12 residues. Germline lookup yields CDR1 SGHNT and CDR2 YYREEE (reference sequence).

This clone was found once. The genes are TRBV5-1 and TRBJ1-4; 8 nucleotides agree with TRBD1. The V gene end was trimmed by 5 bases and the J gene end by 10 bases; junction bases not matched to a gene: 13. Germline-derived CDR1 and CDR2 are SGHRS and YFSETQ. The CDR3 is 15 residues long. CDR3 DNA sequence: TGCGCCAGCAGTTTGTGGTACAGGGGGTTAGGAAAACTGTTTTTT. It codes for CASSLWYRGLGKLFF. The full variable domain, rest sourced from reference TRBV5-1 and TRBJ1-4, is KAGVTQTPRYLIKTRGQQVTLSCSPISGHRSVSWYQQTPGQGLQFLFEYFSETQRNKGNFPGRFSGRQFSNSRSEMNVSTLELGDSALYLCASSLWYRGLGKLFFGSGTQLSVL.

This clone came up a few times. This chain uses TRBV6-5 with TRBJ2-7; TRBD1 aligns across 9 bases. The germline CDR1 and CDR2 sequences are MNHEY and SVGAGI. The CDR3 loop spans 14 amino acids. Trimming took 6 bases from V and 3 from J; bases not matched to a gene: 6. The CDR3 DNA reads TGTGCCAGCAGCCACGGACAGGGGCACTACGAGCAGTACTTC. This translates into CASSHGQGHYEQYF.

In this sample, this clone turned up once. For the CDR3, the DNA is TGTGCCAGCAGCCAAGCGGTTGGGCGGGCAGGGGCCCAGTACTTC. This sequence encodes CASSQAVGRAGAQYF. V and J are TRBV7-2 and TRBJ2-5, with D perhaps TRBD1 (6 bases). CDR3 length: 15 amino acids. Trimming took 5 bases from V and 9 from J, leaving 22 bases between them. Germline CDR1 is SGHTA and CDR2 is FQGNSA. The whole variable domain, remainder taken from reference TRBV7-2 and TRBJ2-5, is GAGVSQSPSNKVTEKGKDVELRCDPISGHTALYWYRQSLGQGLEFLIYFQGNSAPDKSGLPSDRFSAERTGGSVSTLTIQRTQQEDSAVYLCASSQAVGRAGAQYFGPGTRLLVL.

The CDR3 DNA is TGTGCCAGCAGCAGACAGGGGGACATTCAGTACTTC. Translating it yields CASSRQGDIQYF. V and J are TRBV21-1 and TRBJ2-4; the table's D call of TRBD1 was not tested on the DNA. TRBV21-1 is reported as a pseudogene. The CDR3 runs to 12 residues.

V is TRBV18 and J is TRBJ2-7; tentative D call: TRBD1 (5 bases). From germline, CDR1 is KGHSH and CDR2 LQKENI. Between the trimmed V and J ends, which lost 2 bases and 2 bases, there was a span of 10 bases. CDR3 size: 14 residues. CDR3 sequence reads: CASSPEQVTYEQYF. The CDR3 region has the DNA TGTGCCAGCTCACCAGAACAGGTCACCTACGAGCAGTACTTC.

This clone was found once. The chain uses TRBV5-6 and TRBJ2-1; 7 positions match TRBD2. This CDR3 has 13 residues. V shed 9 bases, J shed 2 bases, and the junction held 5 bases outside the gene matches. Per germline, CDR1 SGHDT and CDR2 YYEEEE. CDR3 sequence: CATTGGAYNEQFF. CDR3 DNA sequence: TGTGCCACTACGGGGGGTGCCTACAATGAGCAGTTCTTC. Supplemented by reference TRBV5-6 and TRBJ2-1, the full variable domain reads DAGVTQSPTHLIKTRGQQVTLRCSPKSGHDTVSWYQQALGQGPQFIFQYYEEEERQRGNFPDRFSGHQFPNYSSELNVNALLLGDSALYLCATTGGAYNEQFFGPGTRLTVL.

This clone showed up just once. The CDR3 loop is CASSSWTPIIPGANVLTF. In DNA, the CDR3 is TGTGCCAGCAGCAGTTGGACACCTATAATCCCTGGGGCCAACGTCCTGACTTTC. This chain uses TRBV14 with TRBJ2-6, with D tentatively TRBD1 (5 bases). This CDR3 is 18 amino acids long. Trimming left V 5 bases short and J 2 bases short, with 19 bases between. Germline CDR1 reads SGHDN; CDR2 reads FVKESK.

The rearrangement joins TRBV9 to TRBJ1-5; perhaps TRBD1 as D (5 bases). V dropped 0 bases and J dropped 7 bases, with 8 bases sitting between them. CDR1 is SGDLS and CDR2 is YYNGEE in the germline V gene. This CDR3 spans 13 amino acids. Here the CDR3 reads CASSVDQGQPQHF. The CDR3 DNA is TGTGCCAGCAGCGTAGATCAGGGACAGCCCCAGCATTTT.

In DNA form, the CDR3 reads TGCGCCAGCAGCCAATTTAGGAACCTCGGGGGAAACACCTTC. Amino acids: CASSQFRNLGGNTF. The rearrangement uses TRBV4-3 and TRBJ1-2; D possibly corresponds to TRBD1 (5 bases). The CDR3 runs to 14 residues. Trimming removed 2 bases from V and 12 bases from J, with 19 bases in between. From germline, CDR1 is LGHNA and CDR2 YSLEER.

This clone was seen only once. V gene TRBV20-1 combines with J gene TRBJ2-7; D is unclear. V dropped 5 bases and J dropped 4 bases, with 9 bases sitting between them. The CDR3 spans 11 residues. Germline CDR1 DFQATT, CDR2 SNEGSKA (reference sequence). CDR3 sequence (DNA): TGCAGTGCTCGAAACAGATACGAGCAGTACTTC. As protein: CSARNRYEQYF.

The CDR3 sequence: CATSSIPTGGNYGYTF. CDR3 sequence (DNA): TGTGCCACCAGCAGCATACCGACAGGGGGTAACTATGGCTACACCTTC. The chain couples TRBV15 to TRBJ1-2, with TRBD1 matching over 9 bases. This CDR3 has 16 residues. Trimming took 3 bases from V and 1 from J; bases not matched to a gene: 6. CDR1 and CDR2 (germline): LNHNV, YYDKDF (reference sequence).

This chain links TRBV19 with TRBJ1-5; weak D call: TRBD1 (6 bases). CDR3 length equals 15 residues. CDR1 and CDR2 from the germline V gene are LNHDA and SQIVND (reference sequence). V was cut by 5 bases and J by 5 bases, with 16 bases left in between. This chain's CDR3 is CASSSSGGVYQPQHF. The CDR3 nucleotides are TGTGCCAGTAGTTCCTCGGGGGGCGTCTATCAGCCCCAGCATTTT.

The rearrangement joins TRBV29-1 to TRBJ2-1; 12 nucleotides agree with TRBD1. The CDR3 is made up of 14 amino acids. Germline V gene sequence: CDR1 SQVTM, CDR2 ANQGSEA. V dropped 8 bases and J dropped 7; count of bases not matched to a gene: 9. For the CDR3, the DNA is TGCAGCCCCCGGGACAGGGGGCGCGTAAATGAGCAGTTCTTC. Translation: CSPRDRGRVNEQFF.

The rearrangement uses TRBV20-1 and TRBJ2-1; a weak D match, TRBD1 (5 bases). CDR3 length equals 14 residues. The germline CDR1 and CDR2 sequences are DFQATT and SNEGSKA (reference sequence). The germline V and J ends were trimmed by 3 bases and 2 bases, with 11 bases remaining between them. The CDR3 loop is CSASRQGTYNEQFF. The CDR3 DNA reads as TGCAGTGCTAGTCGGCAGGGAACCTACAATGAGCAGTTCTTC.

V gene TRBV27 combines with J gene TRBJ2-2; D ambiguous. CDR1 MNHEY and CDR2 SMNVEV come from the germline V gene (reference sequence). Trimming shortened V by 6 bases and J by 2 bases, and 4 bases separated the two germline ends. The CDR3 has 12 amino acids. Here the CDR3 DNA reads TGTGCCAGCAGCTATAACACCGGGGAGCTGTTTTTT. Protein product: CASSYNTGELFF.

The chain combines TRBV6-6 with TRBJ2-3; 7 nucleotides agree with TRBD2. Germline loops: CDR1 MNHNY, CDR2 SVGAGI (reference sequence). The CDR3 totals 12 residues. The CDR3 protein is CASSGSTDTQYF. CDR3 coding DNA: TGTGCGTCTAGCGGTAGCACAGATACGCAGTATTTT.

The gene calls are TRBV7-2 and TRBJ2-3; TRBD1 is a possible D gene (6 bases). The germline CDR1 and CDR2 sequences are SGHTA and FQGNSA. This CDR3 is 15 amino acids long. Trimming stripped 3 bases from V and 5 bases from J, with 15 bases between. CDR3 in amino acids: CASSFFGTTQDTQYF. The CDR3 bases are TGTGCCAGCAGCTTCTTCGGGACAACACAAGATACGCAGTATTTT.

This chain joins TRBV10-3 and TRBJ1-3, with 7 positions matching TRBD1. This CDR3 spans 14 amino acids. Trimming at V came to 8 bases and at J to 0 bases, leaving 4 bases not matched to a gene. CDR1 and CDR2 (germline): ENHRY, SYGVKD. The CDR3 protein is CAIGQDISGNTIYF. The CDR3 DNA follows: TGTGCCATCGGACAGGACATCTCTGGAAACACCATATATTTT.

The rearrangement links TRBV5-1 to TRBJ2-7; 8 bases are shared with TRBD1. V lost 5 bases to trimming and J lost 7 bases; unmatched junction nucleotides: 8. The germline V gene encodes CDR1 SGHRS and CDR2 YFSETQ. The CDR3 runs to 13 residues. The CDR3 DNA reads TGCGCCAGCAGTCCGACAGGGGTGGGGGAGCAGTACTTC. It is translated as CASSPTGVGEQYF.

The CDR3 DNA is TGTGCCAGCAGTGCTCTGCGGGCGCGGGGCGGGCGGTATACGCAGTATTTT. As protein: CASSALRARGGRYTQYF. The gene calls are TRBV6-1 and TRBJ2-3; TRBD2 is a possible D gene (6 bases). The V end lost 4 bases, the J end lost 7 bases, and 24 bases lay between the germline ends. This CDR3 region has 17 residues. Germline-derived CDR1 and CDR2 are MNHNS and SASEGT.

The J gene is TRBJ2-1, the V gene TRBV5-1; weak D call: TRBD2 (5 bases). V was shortened by 5 bases and J by 0 bases, with 9 bases between the two germline ends. CDR3 length: 14 residues. CDR1 is SGHRS, CDR2 YFSETQ, per germline. The CDR3 sequence: CASSSAYSYNEQFF. CDR3 bases: TGCGCCAGCAGTAGCGCGTACTCCTACAATGAGCAGTTCTTC.

The rearrangement uses TRBV20-1 and TRBJ2-5, with TRBD2 identical over 15 bases. J was trimmed by 1 base and V by 3 bases; bases with no gene match: 12. CDR3 length: 19 residues. Germline CDR1 and CDR2: DFQATT and SNEGSKA (reference sequence). The CDR3 loop reads CSASRLGLAGGDSQETQYF. For the CDR3, the DNA is TGCAGTGCTAGTCGATTGGGACTAGCGGGGGGCGACTCCCAAGAGACCCAGTACTTC.

The CDR3 bases are TGTGCCACATTCCGGAGGACTGAAGCTTTCTTT. It codes for CATFRRTEAFF. The chain has TRBV6-5 and TRBJ1-1; D is uncertain. The germline V gene encodes CDR1 MNHEY and CDR2 SVGAGI. Trimming took off 10 bases at V and 5 bases at J, with 11 bases between the two ends. The CDR3 extends over 11 amino acids.

The chain links TRBV10-3 to TRBJ2-5, with 9 bases identical to TRBD1. Losses at the gene ends were 5 bases for V and 6 bases for J; bases not matched to a gene: 7. The CDR3 length is 14 residues. Germline V gene lookup returns CDR1 ENHRY and CDR2 SYGVKD. The CDR3 region has the DNA TGTGCCATCAGTCCACAGGGGGCCGGACAGACCCAGTACTTC. Translation: CAISPQGAGQTQYF.

This chain connects TRBV11-3 to TRBJ2-1; 7 bases align to TRBD2. V lost 1 base and J lost 5; bases outside the gene matches: 2. The CDR3 totals 14 residues. Germline V lookup: CDR1 SGHNT, CDR2 YENEEA. The chain's CDR3 is CASSLGRGNNEQFF. Written as DNA, the CDR3 is TGTGCCAGCAGCTTAGGGCGGGGGAACAATGAGCAGTTCTTC.

The genes are TRBV10-1 and TRBJ2-2; 9 bases are a match to TRBD2. Germline CDR1 WNHNN, CDR2 SYGVQD (reference sequence). With 6 bases clipped from V and 6 bases from J, the junction kept 5 bases outside the gene matches. CDR3 length: 14 amino acids. CDR3 coding DNA: TGCGCCAGCAGCGGGACTAGCTTGGCCGGGGAGCTGTTTTTT. Its protein product is CASSGTSLAGELFF.

The CDR3 region has the DNA TGTGCCAGCAGACGGACAGGGGGCCCTGGAAACACCATATATTTT. It is translated as CASRRTGGPGNTIYF. V and J are TRBV27 and TRBJ1-3, with 11 nucleotides matching TRBD1. This CDR3 spans 15 amino acids. The germline CDR1 and CDR2 sequences are MNHEY and SMNVEV (reference sequence). Trimming removed 6 bases from V and 2 bases from J; junction bases left unmatched: 3.

V usage is TRBV6-4 and J usage is TRBJ1-2, with 8 bases matching TRBD1. Trimming removed 6 bases from V and 8 bases from J; junction bases left unmatched: 5. The CDR3 is 12 residues long. In germline, CDR1 is MRHNA, CDR2 SNTAGT. The CDR3 DNA reads as TGTGCCAGCAGGGGACAGGTTGGGGGCTACACCTTC. Translating gives CASRGQVGGYTF.